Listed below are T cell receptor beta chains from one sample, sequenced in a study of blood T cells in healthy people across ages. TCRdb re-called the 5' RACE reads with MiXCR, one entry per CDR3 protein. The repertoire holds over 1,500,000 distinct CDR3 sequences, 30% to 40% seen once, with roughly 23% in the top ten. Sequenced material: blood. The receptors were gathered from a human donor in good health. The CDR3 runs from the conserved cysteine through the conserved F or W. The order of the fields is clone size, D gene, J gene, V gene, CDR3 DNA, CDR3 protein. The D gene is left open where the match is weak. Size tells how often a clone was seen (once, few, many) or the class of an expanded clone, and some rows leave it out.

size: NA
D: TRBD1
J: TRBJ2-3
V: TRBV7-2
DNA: TGTGCCAGCAGCATAAGACAGGGGGCTTCGGATACGCAGTATTTT
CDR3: CASSIRQGASDTQYF

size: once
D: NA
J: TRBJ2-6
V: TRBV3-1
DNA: TGTGCCAGCAGCCAATTAAAAGACGCCTTTGGGGCCAACGTCCTGACTTTC
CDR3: CASSQLKDAFGANVLTF

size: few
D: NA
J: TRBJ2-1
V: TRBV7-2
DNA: TGTGCCAGCAGCACTCCGACAGGTAACTACAATGAGCAGTTCTTC
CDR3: CASSTPTGNYNEQFF

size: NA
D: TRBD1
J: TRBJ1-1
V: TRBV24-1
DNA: TGTGCCACCAGAGAACAGGGGGGTAAGAACACTGAAGCTTTCTTT
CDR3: CATREQGGKNTEAFF

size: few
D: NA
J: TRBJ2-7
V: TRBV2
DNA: TGTGCCAGCAACGGGCCCAGGGGAAGCGAGCAGTACTTC
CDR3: CASNGPRGSEQYF

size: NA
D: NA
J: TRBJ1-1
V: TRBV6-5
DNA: TGTGCCAGCACAACGGCGGGGGGTCGCACTGAAGCTTTCTTT
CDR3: CASTTAGGRTEAFF

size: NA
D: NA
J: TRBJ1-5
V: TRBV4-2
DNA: TGTGCCAGCAGCCAAGAAGTAGGGCAGTTCAATCAGCCCCAGCATTTT
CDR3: CASSQEVGQFNQPQHF

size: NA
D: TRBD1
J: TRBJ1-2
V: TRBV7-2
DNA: TGTGCCAGCAGCCCCCACGGGACAGGAGTCTATGGCTACACCTTC
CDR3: CASSPHGTGVYGYTF

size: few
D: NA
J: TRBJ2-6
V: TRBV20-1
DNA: TGCAGTGCTAGGCAGGGGCCTGGGGCCAACGTCCTGACTTTC
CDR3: CSARQGPGANVLTF

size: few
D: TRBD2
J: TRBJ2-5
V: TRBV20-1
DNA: TGCAGTGCTAGCGTCAGCGGGGGGACTGAAGAGACCCAGTACTTC
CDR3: CSASVSGGTEETQYF

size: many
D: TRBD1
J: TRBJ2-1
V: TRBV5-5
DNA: TGTGCCAGCAGCAAAGAGGGGGCAGCACAGTACAATGAGCAGTTCTTC
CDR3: CASSKEGAAQYNEQFF

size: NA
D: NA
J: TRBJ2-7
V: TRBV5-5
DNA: TGTGCCAGCAGCCTGGACCCAGTCTCCCCCTACGAGCAGTACTTC
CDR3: CASSLDPVSPYEQYF

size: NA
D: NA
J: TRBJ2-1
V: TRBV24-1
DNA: TGTGCCACCAGTGACTCGCGGACCAGAGTAAACAATGAGCAGTTCTTC
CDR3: CATSDSRTRVNNEQFF

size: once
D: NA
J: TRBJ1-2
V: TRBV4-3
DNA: TGCGCCAGCAGCCAAGATTTGACCTGGGACGGCGTGGGCTACACCTTC
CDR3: CASSQDLTWDGVGYTF

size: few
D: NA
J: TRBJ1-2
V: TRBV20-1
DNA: TGCAGTGCTAGACTTTATCGGGGGCTCTATGGCTACACCTTC
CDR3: CSARLYRGLYGYTF

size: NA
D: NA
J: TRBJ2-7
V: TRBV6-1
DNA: TGTGCCAGCAGGGGAATAGGGGCGATTCACGAGCAGTACTTC
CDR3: CASRGIGAIHEQYF